What follows is one TCR beta chain and its context. This entry comes from a study of technical replicates of blood from several donors. Sequenced by immunoSEQ multiplex PCR; TCRdb stores in-frame clones only, minus some. The sample lists about 100,000 clones, approximately 96% occurring once. The CDR3 is made up of 15 amino acids. The germline CDR1 and CDR2 sequences are SGHRS and YFSETQ. J was trimmed by 3 bases and V by 8 bases; bases with no gene match: 12. The chain has TRBV5-1 and TRBJ2-3; 7 positions match TRBD2. This TCR was recovered from a human donor in good health. The sequenced sample consisted of T cells isolated from PBMCs. The CDR3 is CASQNPGLQTDTQYF. CDR3 bases: TGCGCCAGTCAGAACCCGGGACTACAGACAGATACGCAGTATTTT.